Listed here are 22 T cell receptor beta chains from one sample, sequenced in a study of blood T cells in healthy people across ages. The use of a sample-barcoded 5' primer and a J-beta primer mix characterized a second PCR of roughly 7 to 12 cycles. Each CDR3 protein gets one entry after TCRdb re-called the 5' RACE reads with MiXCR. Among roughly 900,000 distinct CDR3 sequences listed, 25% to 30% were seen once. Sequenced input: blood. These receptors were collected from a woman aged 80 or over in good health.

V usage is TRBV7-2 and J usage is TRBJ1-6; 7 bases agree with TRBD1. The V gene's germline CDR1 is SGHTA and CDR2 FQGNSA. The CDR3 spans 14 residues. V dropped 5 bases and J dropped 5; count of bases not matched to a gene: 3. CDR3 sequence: CASSQGVNNSPLHF. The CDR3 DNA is TGTGCCAGCAGCCAGGGGGTAAATAATTCACCCCTCCACTTT.

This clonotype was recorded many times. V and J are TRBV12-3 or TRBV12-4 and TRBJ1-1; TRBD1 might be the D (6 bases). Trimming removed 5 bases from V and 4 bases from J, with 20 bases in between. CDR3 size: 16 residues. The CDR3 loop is CASSPPLNGGRTEAFF. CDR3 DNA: TGTGCCAGCAGTCCGCCTCTTAACGGGGGCCGCACTGAAGCTTTCTTT.

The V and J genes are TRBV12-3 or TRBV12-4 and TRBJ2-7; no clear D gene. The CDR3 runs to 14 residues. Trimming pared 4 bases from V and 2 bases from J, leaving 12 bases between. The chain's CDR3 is CASSSRLTTYEQYF. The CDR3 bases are TGTGCCAGCAGTTCAAGGCTAACAACCTACGAGCAGTACTTC.

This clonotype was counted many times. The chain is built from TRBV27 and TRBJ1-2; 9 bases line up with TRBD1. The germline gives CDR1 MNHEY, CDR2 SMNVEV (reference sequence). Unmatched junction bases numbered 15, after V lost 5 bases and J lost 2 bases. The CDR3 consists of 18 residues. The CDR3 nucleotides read TGTGCCAGCAGTCGGGGATGGGGACAGGGCGCCACCAACTATGGCTACACCTTC. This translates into CASSRGWGQGATNYGYTF.

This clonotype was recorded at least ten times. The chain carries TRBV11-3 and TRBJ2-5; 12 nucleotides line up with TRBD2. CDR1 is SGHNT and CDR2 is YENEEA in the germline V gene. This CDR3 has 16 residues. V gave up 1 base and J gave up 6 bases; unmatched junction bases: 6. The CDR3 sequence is CASSLATSGGTKTQYF. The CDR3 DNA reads TGTGCCAGCAGCTTAGCTACTAGCGGGGGGACAAAGACCCAGTACTTC. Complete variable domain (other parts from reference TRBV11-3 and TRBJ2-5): EAGVVQSPRYKIIEKKQPVAFWCNPISGHNTLYWYLQNLGQGPELLIRYENEEAVDDSQLPKDRFSAERLKGVDSTLKIQPAELGDSAVYLCASSLATSGGTKTQYFGPGTRLLVL.

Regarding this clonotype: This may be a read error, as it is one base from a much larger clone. The DNA of the CDR3 is TGCAGCGCTCCGGGGCCGAGCTCCTACGATGAGCAGTTCTTC. Translation: CSAPGPSSYDEQFF. The rearrangement links TRBV29-1 to TRBJ2-1, with D possibly being TRBD1 or TRBD2 (5 bases each). This CDR3 is 14 amino acids long. Germline CDR1 reads SQVTM; CDR2 reads ANQGSEA.

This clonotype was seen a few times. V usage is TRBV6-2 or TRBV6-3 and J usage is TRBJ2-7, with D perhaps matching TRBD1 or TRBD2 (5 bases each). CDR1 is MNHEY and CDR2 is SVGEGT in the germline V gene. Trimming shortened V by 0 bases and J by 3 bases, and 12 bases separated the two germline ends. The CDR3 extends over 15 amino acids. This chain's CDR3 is CASSYSGESGYEQYF. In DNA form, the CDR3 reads TGTGCCAGCAGTTACTCAGGGGAGAGTGGCTACGAGCAGTACTTC.

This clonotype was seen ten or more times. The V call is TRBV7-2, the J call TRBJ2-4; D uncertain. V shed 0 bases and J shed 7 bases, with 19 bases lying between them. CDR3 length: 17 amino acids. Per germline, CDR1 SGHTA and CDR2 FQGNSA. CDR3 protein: CASSLANPGGRANIQYF. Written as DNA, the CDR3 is TGTGCCAGCAGCTTAGCAAACCCGGGTGGTAGGGCTAACATTCAGTACTTC.

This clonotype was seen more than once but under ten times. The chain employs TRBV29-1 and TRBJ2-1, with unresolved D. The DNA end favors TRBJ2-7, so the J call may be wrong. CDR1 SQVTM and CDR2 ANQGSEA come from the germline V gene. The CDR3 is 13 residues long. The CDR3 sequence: CSVEDIEYNEQYF. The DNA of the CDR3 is TGCAGCGTTGAAGATATAGAGTACAATGAGCAGTACTTC.

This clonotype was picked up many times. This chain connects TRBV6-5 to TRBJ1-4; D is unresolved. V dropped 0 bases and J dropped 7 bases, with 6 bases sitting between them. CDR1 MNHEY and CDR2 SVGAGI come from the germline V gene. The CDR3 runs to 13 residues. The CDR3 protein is CASSYSKFEKLFF. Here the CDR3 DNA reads TGTGCCAGCAGTTACTCGAAATTTGAAAAACTGTTTTTT.

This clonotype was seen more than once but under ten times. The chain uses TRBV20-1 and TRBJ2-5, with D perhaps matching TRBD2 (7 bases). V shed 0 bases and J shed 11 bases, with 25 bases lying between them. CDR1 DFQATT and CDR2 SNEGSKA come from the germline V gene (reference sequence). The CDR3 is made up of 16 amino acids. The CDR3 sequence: CSARDFRGAAYNEQYF. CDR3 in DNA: TGCAGTGCTAGAGACTTTCGGGGGGCCGCCTACAATGAGCAGTACTTC.

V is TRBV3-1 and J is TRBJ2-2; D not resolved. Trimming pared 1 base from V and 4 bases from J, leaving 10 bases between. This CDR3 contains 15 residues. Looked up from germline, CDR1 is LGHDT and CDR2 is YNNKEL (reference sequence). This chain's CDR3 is CASSQGALFTGELFF. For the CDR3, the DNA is TGTGCCAGCAGCCAAGGGGCTCTTTTCACCGGGGAGCTGTTTTTT.

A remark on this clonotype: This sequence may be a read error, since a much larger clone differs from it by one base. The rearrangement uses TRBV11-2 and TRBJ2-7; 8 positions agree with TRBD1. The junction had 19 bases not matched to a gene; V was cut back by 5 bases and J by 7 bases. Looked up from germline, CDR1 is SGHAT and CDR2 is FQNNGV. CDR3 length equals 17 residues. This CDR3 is CASSKDRALAPNNEQYF. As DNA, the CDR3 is TGTGCCAGCAGCAAGGACAGGGCATTGGCCCCCAATAATGAGCAGTACTTC.

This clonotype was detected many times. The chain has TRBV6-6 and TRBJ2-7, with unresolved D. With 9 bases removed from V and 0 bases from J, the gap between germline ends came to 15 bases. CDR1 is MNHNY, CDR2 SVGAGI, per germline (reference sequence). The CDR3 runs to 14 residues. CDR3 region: CASLSDPLSYEQYF. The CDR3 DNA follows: TGTGCCAGTCTTTCGGACCCCCTCTCCTACGAGCAGTACTTC.

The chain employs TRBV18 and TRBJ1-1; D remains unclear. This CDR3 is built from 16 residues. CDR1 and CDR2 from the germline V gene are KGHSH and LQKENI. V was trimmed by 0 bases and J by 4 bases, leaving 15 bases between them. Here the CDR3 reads CASSPPLGGYATEAFF. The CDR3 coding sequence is TGTGCCAGCTCACCACCCCTGGGAGGGTACGCCACTGAAGCTTTCTTT.

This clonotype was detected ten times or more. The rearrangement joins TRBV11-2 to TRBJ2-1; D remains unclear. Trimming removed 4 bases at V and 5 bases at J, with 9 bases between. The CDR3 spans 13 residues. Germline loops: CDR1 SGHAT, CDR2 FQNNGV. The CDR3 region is CASSSQTNNEQFF. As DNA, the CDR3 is TGTGCCAGCAGCTCCCAGACCAACAATGAGCAGTTCTTC.

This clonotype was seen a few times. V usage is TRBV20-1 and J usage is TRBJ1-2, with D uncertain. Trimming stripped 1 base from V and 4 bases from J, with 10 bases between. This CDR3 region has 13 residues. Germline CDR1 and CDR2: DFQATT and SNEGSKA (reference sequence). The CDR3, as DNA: TGCAGTGCTAGAGCGGAGAGAGGCTATGGCTACACCTTC. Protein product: CSARAERGYGYTF.

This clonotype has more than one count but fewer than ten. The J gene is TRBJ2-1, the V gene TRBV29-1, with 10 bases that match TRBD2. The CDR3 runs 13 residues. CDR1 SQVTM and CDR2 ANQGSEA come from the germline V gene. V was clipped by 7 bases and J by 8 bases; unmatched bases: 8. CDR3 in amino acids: CSAPQRGGDEQFF. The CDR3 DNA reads TGCAGCGCTCCCCAGCGGGGGGGTGATGAGCAGTTCTTC.

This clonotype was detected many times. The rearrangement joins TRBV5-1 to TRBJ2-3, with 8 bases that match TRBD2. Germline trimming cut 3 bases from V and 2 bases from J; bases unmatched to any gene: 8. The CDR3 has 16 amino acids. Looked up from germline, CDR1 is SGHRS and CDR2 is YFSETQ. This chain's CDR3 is CASSSVLAGTTDTQYF. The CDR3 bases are TGCGCCAGCAGCTCGGTATTAGCGGGGACCACAGATACGCAGTATTTT.

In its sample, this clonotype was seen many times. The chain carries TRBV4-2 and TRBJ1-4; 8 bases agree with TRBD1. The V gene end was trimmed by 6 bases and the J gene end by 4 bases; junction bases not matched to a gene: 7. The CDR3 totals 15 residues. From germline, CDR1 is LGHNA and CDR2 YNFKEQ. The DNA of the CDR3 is TGTGCCAGCAGGCAGGGGGCGCCTGGTAATGAAAAACTGTTTTTT. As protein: CASRQGAPGNEKLFF.

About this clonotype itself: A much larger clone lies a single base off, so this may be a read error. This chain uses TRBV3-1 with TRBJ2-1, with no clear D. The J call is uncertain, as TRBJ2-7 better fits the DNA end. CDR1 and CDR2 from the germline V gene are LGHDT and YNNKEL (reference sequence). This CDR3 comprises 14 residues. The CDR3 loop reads CASSRRSSYNEQYF. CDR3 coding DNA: TGTGCCAGCAGCCGTAGGAGCTCCTACAATGAGCAGTACTTC.

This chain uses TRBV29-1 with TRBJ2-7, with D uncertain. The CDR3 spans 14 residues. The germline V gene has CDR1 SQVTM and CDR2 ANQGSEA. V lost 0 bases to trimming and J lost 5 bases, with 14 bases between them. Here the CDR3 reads CSVEEDVLPHEQYF. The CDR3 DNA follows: TGCAGCGTTGAAGAGGACGTACTCCCCCACGAGCAGTACTTC.